This T cell receptor beta chain was sequenced in a study of beta chain features in type 1 diabetes. Study-level results: TCRB CDR3 length was moderately but significantly reduced in all four CD4+ subsets of Type 1 diabetes patients.

The authors took one heparinised blood draw, averaging approximately 120 mL, from each donor. Germline V gene lookup returns CDR1 LGHNT and CDR2 FRNRAP. The J segment lost 5 bases and the V segment lost 2 bases, leaving 9 bases of the junction unmatched. This CDR3 comprises 18 residues. Comments on this clone: Antigen unknown.

Investigators reverse transcribed all isolated RNA, so they sequenced expressed TCRB transcripts. Assay: immunoSEQ multiplex PCR; the TCRdb copy retains only in-frame clones and omits some. The table records roughly 50,000 clones, around 40% of them present only once. The genes are TRBV12-5 and TRBJ2-1; TRBD2 matches at 13 bases. The clonotype comes from a man aged 25 to 45 with type 1 diabetes. Material: stem cell memory CD4+ T cells from blood. CDR3 in amino acids: CASGLNTGLAGEDNEQFF. CDR3 DNA: TGTGCTAGTGGTTTGAATACCGGACTAGCGGGAGAAGACAATGAGCAGTTCTTC.